These T cell receptor beta chains were read from a single sample in a study of identical twins. TCRdb passed the 5' RACE reads through MiXCR, listing each CDR3 protein once. The sample consists of approximately 470,000 distinct CDR3 sequences, 14% of them appearing once. These data also formed part of another study, on yellow fever vaccine responses in identical twins.

Sequences were obtained from CD4+ T cells sorted from blood. The receptors here all came from a woman aged 18-29 years in good health. The CDR3 runs from the conserved cysteine through the conserved F or W. D genes are given only for firm matches. Not all rows give a size; the values are once, few, many and, for expanded clones, a class.

many,TRBV20-1,NA,TRBJ2-7,CSASPLGRIYEQYF,TGCAGTGCTAGTCCTCTGGGGCGGATCTACGAGCAGTACTTC
many,TRBV10-3,NA,TRBJ2-3,CAISDGDRDTDTQYF,TGTGCCATCAGTGATGGGGACCGTGACACAGATACGCAGTATTTT
NA,TRBV20-1,NA,TRBJ2-7,CSARDVTGGEQYF,TGCAGTGCTAGAGACGTGACAGGCGGCGAGCAGTACTTC
few,TRBV7-2,NA,TRBJ2-1,CASSLAEEGGRNEQFF,TGTGCCAGCAGCTTAGCCGAAGAGGGGGGGCGCAATGAGCAGTTCTTC
NA,TRBV29-1,NA,TRBJ2-3,CSVAREKVSDTQYF,TGCAGCGTTGCTCGCGAGAAGGTCTCAGATACGCAGTATTTT
few,TRBV5-1,NA,TRBJ2-7,CASSLAGQQPYEQYF,TGCGCCAGCAGCTTGGCAGGACAGCAACCCTACGAGCAGTACTTC
few,TRBV28,NA,TRBJ2-1,CASSLYAGGGDEQFF,TGTGCCAGCAGTTTATACGCAGGGGGAGGGGATGAGCAGTTCTTC
NA,TRBV24-1,NA,TRBJ2-2,CAPILTSSTGELFF,TGTGCCCCAATTCTAACCAGCTCCACCGGGGAGCTGTTTTTT
many,TRBV6-2/TRBV6-3,NA,TRBJ1-1,CATTPAPDTEAFF,TGTGCCACCACACCAGCGCCTGACACTGAAGCTTTCTTT
NA,TRBV5-6,NA,TRBJ2-5,CASSRRPGNRFWETQYF,TGTGCCAGCAGCCGAAGACCGGGGAATCGTTTTTGGGAGACCCAGTACTTC
many,TRBV16,NA,TRBJ2-7,CASSQSIASYEQYF,TGTGCCAGCAGCCAATCGATAGCCTCCTACGAGCAGTACTTC
NA,TRBV6-2/TRBV6-3,TRBD2,TRBJ2-1,CASTLAGGPNEQFF,TGTGCCAGCACTCTAGCGGGAGGGCCGAATGAGCAGTTCTTC
NA,TRBV14,NA,TRBJ2-1,CASSPVDRYNEQFF,TGTGCCAGCAGCCCCGTGGACAGATACAATGAGCAGTTCTTC
NA,TRBV4-3,TRBD1,TRBJ2-3,CASSQLDRGQTDTQYF,TGCGCCAGCAGCCAGCTTGACAGGGGGCAAACAGATACGCAGTATTTT
many,TRBV7-8,NA,TRBJ2-2,CASSRVGGTGELFF,TGTGCCAGCAGCCGCGTGGGGGGCACCGGGGAGCTGTTTTTT
NA,TRBV20-1,NA,TRBJ2-6,CSASHQGTGANVLTF,TGCAGTGCGTCCCACCAGGGGACTGGGGCCAACGTCCTGACTTTC
NA,TRBV20-1,NA,TRBJ2-7,CSAATGGSYEQYF,TGCAGTGCTGCAACAGGAGGATCTTACGAGCAGTACTTC
many,TRBV12-3/TRBV12-4,NA,TRBJ2-7,CASSPQLGGTYEQYF,TGTGCCAGCAGTCCTCAACTCGGCGGTACCTACGAGCAGTACTTC
NA,TRBV6-2/TRBV6-3,NA,TRBJ2-7,CASSRVPGLLHHEQYF,TGTGCCAGCAGCCGAGTTCCGGGACTCTTACACCACGAGCAGTACTTC
few,TRBV7-9,NA,TRBJ2-7,CASSSNPGPNYEQYF,TGTGCCAGCAGCTCAAACCCCGGGCCCAACTACGAGCAGTACTTC
few,TRBV30,TRBD1,TRBJ2-1,CAWSTQGAGYNEQFF,TGTGCCTGGAGTACTCAGGGGGCAGGATACAATGAGCAGTTCTTC
NA,TRBV7-8,TRBD2,TRBJ2-4,CASSLAGTSKNIQYF,TGTGCCAGCAGCTTAGCGGGGACTAGTAAAAACATTCAGTACTTC
many,TRBV12-3/TRBV12-4,NA,TRBJ2-1,CASSFPAGNNEQFF,TGTGCCAGCAGTTTCCCCGCGGGGAACAATGAGCAGTTCTTC
NA,TRBV21-1,NA,TRBJ2-1,CASTGQGRDNDNEQFF,TGTGCCAGCACCGGACAGGGTAGGGATAATGACAATGAGCAGTTCTTC
NA,TRBV29-1,NA,TRBJ2-3,CSVAGTDTQYF,TGCAGCGTTGCCGGCACAGATACGCAGTATTTT
NA,TRBV7-2,NA,TRBJ2-3,CASNQRLRGDTQYF,TGTGCCAGCAACCAGCGACTTCGGGGAGATACGCAGTATTTT
few,TRBV11-2,TRBD1,TRBJ2-2,CASSPRPGTGRTGELFF,TGTGCCAGCAGCCCACGACCCGGGACAGGGAGAACCGGGGAGCTGTTTTTT
NA,TRBV2,TRBD1,TRBJ2-5,CASNWDRSQETQYF,TGTGCCAGCAACTGGGACAGGAGCCAAGAGACCCAGTACTTC
NA,TRBV20-1,TRBD2,TRBJ2-2,CSARVAGVGTGELFF,TGCAGTGCTAGAGTAGCGGGAGTCGGCACCGGGGAGCTGTTTTTT
NA,TRBV4-1,TRBD2,TRBJ2-3,CASSPATSGGPDTQYF,TGCGCCAGCAGTCCCGCGACTAGCGGGGGACCAGATACGCAGTATTTT
few,TRBV10-3,TRBD2,TRBJ2-2,CAISGTSGANTGELFF,TGTGCCATCAGTGGCACTAGCGGCGCGAACACCGGGGAGCTGTTTTTT
NA,TRBV5-6,NA,TRBJ2-1,CASSLMSVLVYNEQFF,TGTGCCAGCAGCCTAATGTCTGTCTTAGTCTACAATGAGCAGTTCTTC
NA,TRBV9,TRBD1,TRBJ2-7,CASSAYGTGGYEQYF,TGTGCCAGCAGCGCATACGGCACAGGGGGGTACGAGCAGTACTTC
few,TRBV20-1,NA,TRBJ1-5,CSGAGGYNQPQHF,TGCAGTGGGGCCGGGGGGTACAATCAGCCCCAGCATTTT
NA,TRBV20-1,NA,TRBJ2-3,CSAFQRSGSKSQYF,TGCAGTGCGTTCCAGCGCAGCGGGTCCAAATCGCAGTATTTT
many,TRBV5-1,NA,TRBJ2-7,CASIGDLPPYEQYF,TGCGCCAGCATTGGGGACTTACCCCCCTACGAGCAGTACTTC
NA,TRBV29-1,NA,TRBJ2-5,CSAEVETQYF,TGCAGCGCCGAAGTAGAGACCCAGTACTTC
few,TRBV5-1,TRBD1,TRBJ2-7,CASSLEGTGGEQYF,TGCGCCAGCAGCTTGGAAGGGACAGGGGGTGAGCAGTACTTC
many,TRBV21-1,NA,TRBJ1-4,CASRQGNNEKLFF,TGTGCCAGCAGACAGGGCAATAATGAAAAACTGTTTTTT
NA,TRBV30,NA,TRBJ2-2,CAWRRDRNTGELFF,TGTGCCTGGAGGAGGGACCGGAACACCGGGGAGCTGTTTTTT
NA,TRBV6-2/TRBV6-3,NA,TRBJ2-5,CASSAPRGETQYF,TGTGCCAGCAGTGCCCCTCGGGGAGAGACCCAGTACTTC